The rows below give T cell receptor beta chains drawn from one sample of a study of early T cells in non-severe SARS-CoV-2 infection. One entry per CDR3 protein, called by TCRdb with MiXCR from the 5' RACE reads. The sample consists of 60,000 to 85,000 distinct CDR3 sequences, about 16% of them appearing once. Sequences were obtained from whole blood. The receptors stem from an adult who was a healthcare worker with PCR-confirmed SARS-CoV-2 infection or an uninfected control (not recorded which). Each CDR3 is given with its conserved first and last residue. Each record gives: CDR3 protein, CDR3 DNA, CDR3 length, V gene, clone size, J gene, D gene. The D gene is left open where the match is weak. Clone size appears in some rows only: once, few, many, or a class for an expanded clone.

CSVGALFNEQFF TGCAGCGTTGGAGCTTTGTTCAATGAGCAGTTCTTC 12 TRBV29-1 few TRBJ2-1 .
CASSSIGAGFSNQPQHF TGTGCCAGCAGTTCAATAGGGGCAGGGTTTAGCAATCAGCCCCAGCATTTT 17 TRBV6-6 . TRBJ1-5 .
CASSGKDNTGELFF TGTGCCAGCAGCGGTAAAGACAACACCGGGGAGCTGTTTTTT 14 TRBV5-4 few TRBJ2-2 .
CAGNGWQSYGYTF TGTGCCGGAAACGGGTGGCAATCCTATGGCTACACCTTC 13 TRBV21-1 few TRBJ1-2 .
CASSLDYPGPQHF TGTGCCAGCAGCTTAGACTACCCAGGGCCCCAGCATTTT 13 TRBV11-2 . TRBJ1-5 .
CAFLLAGGRDEQFF TGTGCCTTCCTACTAGCGGGAGGGCGTGATGAGCAGTTCTTC 14 TRBV7-9 . TRBJ2-1 TRBD2
CASSGGQGSYNSPLHF TGTGCCAGCAGCGGAGGGCAGGGCTCCTATAATTCACCCCTCCACTTT 16 TRBV7-8 many TRBJ1-6 .
CASRPITNRESTDTQYF TGCGCCAGCAGACCAATCACAAACAGGGAGAGCACAGATACGCAGTATTTT 17 TRBV4-1 many TRBJ2-3 .
CASSLWPEGSGANVLTF TGTGCCAGCAGCCTCTGGCCTGAGGGCTCTGGGGCCAACGTCCTGACTTTC 17 TRBV11-2 . TRBJ2-6 .
CASSLGLAATGELFF TGTGCCAGCAGCTTAGGGCTAGCAGCTACCGGGGAGCTGTTTTTT 15 TRBV7-9 . TRBJ2-2 .
CASSYDSFYNSPLHF TGTGCCAGCAGCTACGACAGTTTCTATAATTCACCCCTCCACTTT 15 TRBV27 few TRBJ1-6 .
CASSLHGPSYEQYF TGTGCCAGCAGTTTGCACGGACCTTCATACGAGCAGTACTTC 14 TRBV7-8 few TRBJ2-7 .
CASNSGDPYEQYF TGTGCCAGCAACTCAGGGGACCCCTACGAGCAGTACTTC 13 TRBV9 many TRBJ2-7 .
CATSRGAGSYNEQFF TGTGCCACCAGCAGAGGGGCAGGCTCCTACAATGAGCAGTTCTTC 15 TRBV15 few TRBJ2-1 .
CSATLYSGRSTDTQYF TGCAGTGCTACTTTATATAGCGGGAGGAGCACAGATACGCAGTATTTT 16 TRBV20-1 few TRBJ2-3 TRBD2
CASSPLNSADTQYF TGTGCCAGCAGCCCCTTGAACTCGGCAGATACGCAGTATTTT 14 TRBV7-2 few TRBJ2-3 .
CASSSGTQSGGFSSDTQYF TGTGCCAGCAGCTCCGGGACACAGAGCGGGGGGTTTTCTTCAGATACGCAGTATTTT 19 TRBV11-2 many TRBJ2-3 TRBD2
CASSTRRQGVATGELFF TGTGCCAGCAGTACGCGACGACAGGGGGTTGCCACCGGGGAGCTGTTTTTT 17 TRBV6-6 once TRBJ2-2 TRBD1
CASSRGPSVEQYF TGTGCCAGCAGCCGAGGGCCCAGCGTCGAGCAGTACTTC 13 TRBV12-3/TRBV12-4 . TRBJ2-7 .
CASRPQERGANVLTF TGCGCCAGCAGGCCGCAGGAACGCGGGGCCAACGTCCTGACTTTC 15 TRBV5-1 few TRBJ2-6 .
CASSLAGTGSNQPQHF TGTGCCAGCAGCTTGGCCGGGACAGGCAGCAATCAGCCCCAGCATTTT 16 TRBV7-8 . TRBJ1-5 TRBD1
CASSPHRAYPGSQYF TGTGCCAGCAGCCCCCACAGGGCTTATCCAGGCTCGCAGTATTTT 15 TRBV4-2 few TRBJ2-3 .
CASSHSQRGVYNEQFF TGCGCCAGCAGCCATTCTCAGCGGGGGGTGTACAATGAGCAGTTCTTC 16 TRBV4-1 . TRBJ2-1 TRBD2
CATSGRDPYEQYF TGTGCCACCAGCGGGAGGGACCCCTACGAGCAGTACTTC 13 TRBV10-3 . TRBJ2-7 TRBD2
CASSLGAGGHYEQYF TGTGCCAGCAGCTTAGGAGCGGGGGGGCACTACGAGCAGTACTTC 15 TRBV11-2 . TRBJ2-7 TRBD2
CASSRGSRDFIQYF TGCGCCAGCAGTAGGGGTTCTCGGGATTTCATTCAGTACTTC 14 TRBV5-1 . TRBJ2-4 .